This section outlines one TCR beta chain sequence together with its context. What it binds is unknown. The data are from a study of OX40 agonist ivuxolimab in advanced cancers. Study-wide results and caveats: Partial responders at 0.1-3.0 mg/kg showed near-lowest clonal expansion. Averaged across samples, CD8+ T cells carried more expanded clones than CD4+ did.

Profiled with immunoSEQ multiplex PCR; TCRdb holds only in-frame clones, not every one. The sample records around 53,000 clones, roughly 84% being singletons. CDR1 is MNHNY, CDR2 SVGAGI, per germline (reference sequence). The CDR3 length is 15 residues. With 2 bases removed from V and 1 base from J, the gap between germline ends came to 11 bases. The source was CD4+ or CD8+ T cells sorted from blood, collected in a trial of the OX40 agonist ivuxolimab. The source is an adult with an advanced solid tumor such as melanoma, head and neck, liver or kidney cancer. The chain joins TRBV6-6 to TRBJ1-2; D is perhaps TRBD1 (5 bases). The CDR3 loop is CASSYATGNNYGYTF. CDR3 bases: TGTGCCAGCAGTTACGCCACAGGCAATAACTATGGCTACACCTTC.